This T cell receptor beta chain was captured in a study of cytomegalovirus exposure and HLA in healthy donors. The wider study: Earlier work reported 110 million or so unique TCR beta sequences from about 179 million T cells.

V dropped 4 bases and J dropped 8 bases, with 11 bases sitting between them. CDR1 and CDR2 from the germline V gene are WSHSY and SAAADI. The length of the CDR3 is 12 residues. The PCR contained 60 Vbeta and 13 Jbeta primers. The assay was immunoSEQ multiplex PCR, and TCRdb's table has in-frame clones only and misses some. Seen here are over 150,000 clones, about 90% observed once, and the top ten hold around 0.25%. Study-wide points: TCR beta V- and J-gene trimming, according to a later analysis, was linked to a missense DCLRE1C variant.

As for this clone: What it binds is unknown.

This sequence was found in a girl under two years old in good health and CMV-seronegative. Sequenced sample: PBMCs. The genes are TRBV10-2 and TRBJ1-2, with D unresolved. The CDR3 sequence: CASSGRAGGYTF. CDR3 sequence (DNA): TGCGCCAGCAGTGGGCGGGCGGGGGGCTACACCTTC.